This TCR beta chain stems from a study of T cells after yellow fever vaccination (dated by TCRdb to 2018 to 2020). The study in broad terms: The SMART-Seq v4 Ultra Low Input RNA kit was used to prepare libraries from fractions with low cell numbers. To track T-cell clones before and after primary and booster YFV17D yellow fever vaccination, bulk TCR alpha and beta repertoires were sequenced longitudinally. Two healthy male donors made up the cohort, one aged 18 to 29 years and the other aged 30 to 39 years. Bulk PBMC replicates and cell subsets were isolated from blood drawn at multiple timepoints before and after both primary and secondary immunization. Overall results and qualifications from the work: Most clones expanded after primary vaccination (about 96% of CD4 and around 88% of CD8) were re-detected after the booster, suggesting that broad memory maintenance occurred. Compared with the primary T-cell response, the secondary T-cell response was faster but weaker, reaching its peak on day 5 rather than on day 15. FACS-sorted repertoires could contain abundant contaminating clonotypes from the bulk population, so computational filtering was required. A small share of clonotypes occurred in both CD4 and CD8 compartments, likely arising from convergent recombination. Because the study included only a couple of donors, the extent to which the findings can be generalized is limited.

TCR cDNA was synthesized by 5'RACE template switching, through which a universal primer site and unique molecular identifiers were introduced. Priming for cDNA synthesis came from both the TCR alpha and TCR beta constant segments. Libraries were amplified in two PCR steps, with sample barcodes and sequencing adapters added in the second step. Sequencing of libraries was done on Illumina HiSeq 2500 (2x100 bp) or NovaSeq (2x150 bp). Under the source paper's analysis protocol: MIGEC was used to demultiplex reads and collapse the reads into UMI consensus sequences, and MiXCR was used for V(D)J alignment. Clonotypes responding to the vaccine were identified with edgeR on replicate PBMC samples, with the criteria of FDR below 0.01 and a log2 fold change above 5 up to day 15. Each bulk clonotype received a CD4 or CD8 identity based on whether the sequenced CD4 or CD8 repertoire contained that clonotype at higher abundance. The public reads were quality trimmed at Q25 with fastp and then assembled into clones with MiXCR by TCRdb, keeping productive beta chains. When rows share a CDR3 protein, they turn into one entry using the most common DNA and genes. The V and J calls and clone size come from TCRdb's table, not from the authors' own analysis. In all, the sample holds fewer than 400,000 distinct CDR3 sequences, and approximately 5.7% of those were seen once. Around 16% of the sample is held by the ten biggest clonotypes.

What this sample's treatment or condition label stands for: live attenuated yellow fever vaccine strain. At each blood-draw timepoint, two biological replicates of bulk PBMCs were collected. A standard Ficoll-Paque protocol was used to isolate PBMCs from peripheral blood. TriZol was used to extract RNA from bulk PBMCs, from CD4 and CD8 fractions, and from dextramer-positive and dextramer-negative fractions. Concerning this clonotype: It has no known antigen specificity. One base away there is no much larger clone; base qualities are not given.

The CDR3 runs 13 amino acids, cysteine and phenylalanine included. This entry keeps only the CDR3 DNA: 39 bases, framed from base 1. V drops 0 bases and J drops 6 bases, leaving 7 bases in between. From a lookup of the germline V gene, CDR1 and CDR2 are SGHRS and YFSETQ. The sequence came from a man aged 25 to 40 who received the YFV17D yellow fever vaccine. The chain employs TRBV5-1 and TRBJ1-5; the D gene remains uncertain. The material was PBMCs, obtained 5 days after the yellow fever booster vaccination. The CDR3 loop reads CASSLGAAQPQHF. The DNA reads TGCGCCAGCAGCTTGGGGGCAGCTCAGCCCCAGCATTTT.